This TCR beta chain was observed in a study of shared clonotypes between healthy human individuals. This clone was seen once. The material for each subset, its genomic DNA, was split evenly across several immunoSEQ plates. The data were produced by immunoSEQ multiplex PCR, yet TCRdb's version contains in-frame clones alone and is incomplete. The data contain 550,000 to 850,000 clones, 55% to 80% of them singletons. Trimming stripped 10 bases from V and 3 bases from J, with 10 bases between. Germline CDR1 and CDR2: MDHEN and SYDVKM. The CDR3 extends over 11 amino acids. This chain connects TRBV28 to TRBJ2-7; D gene ambiguous. The source of this sequence is a woman younger than 45 in good health. Material for sequencing was memory CD4+ T cells sorted from blood. Noted subset: CD45RA-negative fraction. In DNA form, the CDR3 reads TGTGCCACCACTCAAAACTACGAGCAGTACTTC. Translation gives CATTQNYEQYF.